This TCR beta chain was recovered during a study of Tregs in tolerant kidney transplant recipients. This CDR3 has 15 amino acids. The V and J ends lost 1 base and 9 bases, in that order; junction bases with no gene match: 8. Germline V gives CDR1 KGHSH, CDR2 LQKENI. General study findings and limits: Donor-specific Treg expansion exceeded global Treg expansion in tolerant patients, suggesting antigen drive.

Unstimulated Tregs (CD4+CD25+CD127-) and CD4+CD25- non-Tregs were sorted from PBMCs. On this clone itself: The antigen remains unidentified. Sequencing ends 3 residues short of the CDR3 end; the germline J gene provides the rest.

The repertoire was sequenced with immunoSEQ multiplex PCR; TCRdb's copy has only in-frame clones and lacks some. In all, the sample yields 45,000 to 55,000 clones. The rearrangement links TRBV18 to TRBJ2-1; TRBD2 matches at 8 bases. This TCR was sampled from a human donor who received a combined kidney and bone marrow transplant. The starting material was CD4+ T cells from blood, obtained before the transplant. This chain's CDR3 is CASSPLNRLASEQFF. The CDR3 bases that were read are TGTGCCAGCTCACCACTCAATCGACTAGCGAGTGAG.